Listed below are T cell receptor beta chains from one sample, sequenced in a study of cytomegalovirus exposure and HLA in healthy donors. The assay was immunoSEQ multiplex PCR, and TCRdb's table has in-frame clones only and misses some. This sample yields tens of thousands of clones, of which 69% are seen a single time; 2.5% to 3% belongs to the top ten. The sequenced material came from PBMCs. Receptor source: a man aged 50 to 60 in good health and CMV-seronegative. The CDR3 runs from the conserved cysteine through the conserved F or W. The order of the fields is J gene, V gene, D gene, clone size, CDR3 protein, CDR3 DNA. A D gene is named only where the DNA matches it firmly. Some rows have no size entry. The others give once, few or many, or a class for an expanded clone.

J: TRBJ2-1; V: TRBV6-5; D: -; size: -; CDR3: CASSYFGASDNEQFF; DNA: TGTGCCAGCAGTTACTTTGGCGCTAGCGACAATGAGCAGTTCTTC
J: TRBJ1-6; V: TRBV25-1; D: TRBD1; size: few; CDR3: CASSGYRGYNSPLHF; DNA: TGTGCCAGCAGTGGATACAGGGGCTATAATTCACCCCTCCACTTT
J: TRBJ2-3; V: TRBV2; D: TRBD1; size: few; CDR3: CASSAPGQTTDTQYF; DNA: TGTGCCAGCAGTGCCCCGGGACAGACCACAGATACGCAGTATTTT
J: TRBJ1-2; V: TRBV28; D: TRBD1; size: -; CDR3: CASSWPGGSNYGYTF; DNA: TGTGCCAGCAGTTGGCCAGGGGGCTCGAACTATGGCTACACCTTC
J: TRBJ2-3; V: TRBV4-1; D: TRBD1; size: once; CDR3: CASSQDRETGGLRDTQYF; DNA: TGCGCCAGCAGCCAAGATCGCGAGACAGGGGGACTCCGAGATACGCAGTATTTT
J: TRBJ2-3; V: TRBV10-3; D: TRBD2; size: -; CDR3: CAISDAGAGTDTQYF; DNA: TGTGCCATCAGTGACGCGGGAGCAGGCACAGATACGCAGTATTTT
J: TRBJ2-3; V: TRBV4-2; D: -; size: -; CDR3: CASSLTRSPDTQYF; DNA: TGTGCCAGCAGCCTTACTCGAAGCCCAGATACGCAGTATTTT
J: TRBJ2-7; V: TRBV4-2; D: TRBD2; size: -; CDR3: CASSLSSGGGSYEQYF; DNA: TGTGCCAGCAGCCTTAGTAGCGGGGGGGGCTCCTACGAGCAGTACTTC
J: TRBJ2-2; V: TRBV4-2; D: -; size: few; CDR3: CASSQEARRRSTGELFF; DNA: TGTGCCAGCAGCCAAGAGGCAAGGAGGCGGAGCACCGGGGAGCTGTTTTTT
J: TRBJ2-1; V: TRBV18; D: TRBD2; size: -; CDR3: CASSPTSGGLSSYNEQFF; DNA: TGTGCCAGCTCACCGACTAGCGGGGGGCTGAGCTCCTACAATGAGCAGTTCTTC
J: TRBJ2-3; V: TRBV7-2; D: TRBD1; size: -; CDR3: CASSSRQGADTQYF; DNA: TGTGCCAGCAGCTCCAGACAGGGGGCAGATACGCAGTATTTT
J: TRBJ2-2; V: TRBV10-3; D: -; size: -; CDR3: CAISEGEGNTGELFF; DNA: TGTGCCATCAGTGAGGGTGAGGGGAACACCGGGGAGCTGTTTTTT
J: TRBJ2-3; V: TRBV5-1; D: TRBD2; size: -; CDR3: CASSFGTSGTDTQYF; DNA: TGCGCCAGCAGCTTCGGGACTAGCGGAACAGATACGCAGTATTTT
J: TRBJ1-1; V: TRBV6-5; D: -; size: -; CDR3: CASSSRTGRARAFF; DNA: TGTGCCAGCAGTAGCCGTACGGGTAGAGCTCGAGCTTTCTTT
J: TRBJ1-2; V: TRBV28; D: TRBD1; size: -; CDR3: CASGTAIFYGYTF; DNA: TGTGCCAGTGGGACAGCTATTTTCTATGGCTACACCTTC
J: TRBJ1-2; V: TRBV6-5; D: -; size: -; CDR3: CASSYRQKIYGYTF; DNA: TGTGCCAGCAGTTACAGACAGAAGATCTATGGCTACACCTTC
J: TRBJ1-2; V: TRBV4-2; D: -; size: -; CDR3: CASSQVGVNYGYTF; DNA: TGTGCCAGCAGCCAGGTGGGAGTTAACTATGGCTACACCTTC
J: TRBJ1-2; V: TRBV29-1; D: -; size: -; CDR3: CSVWGGFPYGYTF; DNA: TGCAGCGTTTGGGGGGGGTTCCCCTATGGCTACACCTTC
J: TRBJ2-3; V: TRBV7-2; D: -; size: -; CDR3: CASSLWEICYF; DNA: TGTGCCAGCAGCTTATGGGAGATCTGTTATTTT
J: TRBJ2-1; V: TRBV29-1; D: -; size: -; CDR3: CSVTDKSSYNEQFF; DNA: TGCAGCGTGACCGACAAGAGCTCCTACAATGAGCAGTTCTTC
J: TRBJ1-4; V: TRBV4-2; D: TRBD1; size: -; CDR3: CASSQATGSYNEKLFF; DNA: TGTGCCAGCAGCCAGGCGACAGGGTCGTATAATGAAAAACTGTTTTTT
J: TRBJ2-7; V: TRBV5-4; D: -; size: few; CDR3: CASSRGGTGGTYEQYF; DNA: TGTGCCAGCAGCAGAGGGGGGACGGGGGGAACCTACGAGCAGTACTTC
J: TRBJ2-5; V: TRBV18; D: TRBD1; size: -; CDR3: CASSPRTGEETQYF; DNA: TGTGCCAGCTCACCACGAACAGGGGAAGAGACCCAGTACTTC
J: TRBJ2-7; V: TRBV6-5; D: TRBD1; size: -; CDR3: CASSSVTGGTLGQYF; DNA: TGTGCCAGCAGTTCGGTAACAGGGGGAACCCTTGGGCAGTACTTC
J: TRBJ1-3; V: TRBV11-2; D: -; size: few; CDR3: CASSSLGGPSGNTIYF; DNA: TGTGCCAGCAGCTCCCTTGGAGGGCCCTCTGGAAACACCATATATTTT